Sequencing of this T cell receptor beta chain was carried out in a study of T cells in Graves' hyperthyroidism and ophthalmopathy. Overall study: Peripheral blood sampling occurred at initial diagnosis, before any treatment.

TCR beta CDR3 region amplification was performed from RNA transcripts. The study used the HTBI primer set for a first-round RT-PCR of the TCR CDR3. TCRdb passed the multiplex PCR reads through MiXCR, listing each CDR3 protein once. The sample includes about 340,000 distinct CDR3 sequences, around 23% seen only once; the top ten take 50%. Uncontrolled infection, other autoimmune disease, pregnancy or lactation led to exclusion. This clonotype was seen many times. Its antigen remains unidentified. Findings of the study overall: Within blood appeared most thyroid clonotypes that had expanded above 0.001. The model foresaw ophthalmopathy a median approximately 6.3 months prior to onset.

There are 12 residues in the CDR3. Germline V lookup: CDR1 MNHEY, CDR2 SVGEGT. The V and J ends lost 6 bases and 6 bases respectively, with 9 bases between them. The sample consisted of blood. This sequence joins TRBV6-2 or TRBV6-3 and TRBJ2-1, with D hard to call. The receptor comes from a woman between 45 and 60 years old with Graves' hyperthyroidism. CDR3 sequence (DNA): TGTGCCAGCAGGACCATGGGCAATGAGCAGTTCTTC. This sequence encodes CASRTMGNEQFF.